These 20 T cell receptor beta chains share one sample of origin, sequenced in a study of Ad26.COV2.S vaccination and SARS-CoV-2 variants (dated by TCRdb to about 2021). The treatment or condition label corresponds to: about 20 received Ad26.COV2.S at low or high dose, single or two shots; about 5 received placebo; per-sample allocation not given. Repertoires of vaccine and placebo recipients were sequenced from samples taken on day 63 after the first injection. Libraries were prepared through the immunoSEQ multiplex PCR assay. In its TCRdb copy, this immuneACCESS table keeps in-frame sequences only and misses some clones. Where compared with another copy, unresolved V genes explain less than half of these, and the others have no known cause. The table for this sample lists about 450,000 clones; 89% of them were counted only once. Together, the top ten hold around 2.5% of the sample. The source material was peripheral blood, sampled in a trial of Ad26.COV2.S vaccine versus placebo. These receptors all come from a person aged 18-60 years who received the Ad26.COV2.S COVID-19 vaccine or a placebo.

The CDR3 coding sequence is TGTGCCACCAGCAGTCCCGACAGAGAAGAGACCCAGTACTTC. Amino acid sequence: CATSSPDREETQYF. The chain couples TRBV15 to TRBJ2-5; tentatively, D is TRBD1 (5 bases). The V end lost 3 bases, the J end lost 3 bases, and 11 bases lay between the germline ends. The CDR3 length is 14 residues. The germline V gene encodes CDR1 LNHNV and CDR2 YYDKDF (reference sequence).

CDR3 residues: CASSWDSANTGELFF. As DNA, the CDR3 is TGTGCCAGCAGCTGGGACAGTGCGAACACCGGGGAGCTGTTTTTT. The chain is built from TRBV14 and TRBJ2-2, with 7 bases lining up with TRBD1. Germline values: CDR1 SGHDN, CDR2 FVKESK. The CDR3 runs 15 residues. J was trimmed by 0 bases and V by 5 bases; bases with no gene match: 3.

The chain is built from TRBV24-1 and TRBJ2-2; the D is unclear. Germline lookup yields CDR1 KGHDR and CDR2 SFDVKD. Trimming took off 0 bases at V and 0 bases at J, with 4 bases between the two ends. CDR3 length: 15 amino acids. The CDR3 region is CATSDLRANTGELFF. The CDR3 bases are TGTGCCACCAGTGATTTGAGGGCGAACACCGGGGAGCTGTTTTTT.

The chain recombines TRBV7-2 with TRBJ2-1; TRBD2 is a possible D gene (5 bases). The germline CDR1 and CDR2 sequences are SGHTA and FQGNSA. V lost 1 base and J lost 0, with 10 bases in between. This CDR3 spans 16 amino acids. CDR3 region: CASSLVPGFSYNEQFF. CDR3 DNA: TGTGCCAGCAGCTTAGTGCCGGGGTTCTCCTACAATGAGCAGTTCTTC.

This chain's CDR3 is CSTLGGGQETQYF. The CDR3 DNA reads as TGCAGCACCCTAGGGGGTGGCCAAGAGACCCAGTACTTC. The chain carries TRBV29-1 and TRBJ2-5; possible D gene TRBD1, 6 bases. Trimming left V 8 bases short and J 1 base short, with 14 bases between. The CDR3 has 13 residues. CDR1 and CDR2 (germline): SQVTM, ANQGSEA.

The chain combines TRBV5-8 with TRBJ1-6; TRBD1 is a possible D gene (5 bases). This CDR3 contains 17 residues. Trimming took 4 bases from V and 8 from J, leaving 22 bases between them. Germline V lookup: CDR1 SGHTS, CDR2 YDEGEE. CDR3 region: CASSNPGLGLAYSPLHF. The CDR3 coding sequence is TGTGCCAGCAGCAACCCCGGTTTGGGACTAGCCTATTCACCCCTCCACTTT. Together with reference TRBV5-8 and TRBJ1-6, the CDR3 gives the full variable domain: EAGVTQSPTHLIKTRGQQATLRCSPISGHTSVYWYQQALGLGLQFLLWYDEGEERNRGNFPPRFSGRQFPNYSSELNVNALELEDSALYLCASSNPGLGLAYSPLHFGNGTRLTVT.

The chain recombines TRBV7-9 with TRBJ2-3, with D perhaps being TRBD1 or TRBD2 (5 bases each). The CDR3 loop spans 16 amino acids. CDR1 SEHNR and CDR2 FQNEAQ come from the germline V gene (reference sequence). The V end was cut by 7 bases, the J end by 2 bases, with 19 bases between. The CDR3 here is CASTNSPGPHTDTQYF. DNA of the CDR3: TGTGCCAGCACCAATTCACCGGGACCTCACACAGATACGCAGTATTTT.

The rearrangement links TRBV5-1 to TRBJ2-6, with 10 bases identical to TRBD1. The CDR3 covers 18 residues. V lost 3 bases to trimming and J lost 0 bases; unmatched junction nucleotides: 6. Germline V lookup: CDR1 SGHRS, CDR2 YFSETQ. As DNA, the CDR3 is TGCGCCAGCAGCTGGGACAGGGGCACTTTCTCTGGGGCCAACGTCCTGACTTTC. Encoded protein: CASSWDRGTFSGANVLTF.

The J gene is TRBJ1-1, the V gene TRBV10-3, with D unresolved. Trimming removed 7 bases from V and 0 bases from J, with 9 bases in between. The CDR3 totals 13 residues. Germline CDR1 and CDR2: ENHRY and SYGVKD. The CDR3 reads CAIMSDMNTEAFF. CDR3 DNA: TGTGCCATCATGTCAGACATGAACACTGAAGCTTTCTTT.

This rearrangement joins TRBV7-2 to TRBJ2-5; D is undetermined. V lost 0 bases and J 1 base, leaving 6 bases between the germline ends. The CDR3 covers 14 residues. Germline CDR1 is SGHTA and CDR2 is FQGNSA. The CDR3 spells CASSLAYSQETQYF. The CDR3 DNA is TGTGCCAGCAGCTTAGCTTACAGCCAAGAGACCCAGTACTTC.

The chain links TRBV7-9 to TRBJ1-2; TRBD1 is a possible D gene (5 bases). This CDR3 is built from 16 residues. V was trimmed by 3 bases and J by 4 bases, leaving 18 bases between them. Germline V lookup: CDR1 SEHNR, CDR2 FQNEAQ (reference sequence). DNA for the CDR3: TGTGCCAGCAGCTTGAAACGGGACGGTATAGTCTATGGCTACACCTTC. This translates into CASSLKRDGIVYGYTF.

Comment on this clone: Other DNA sequences in this sample translate to the same CDR3. V gene TRBV28 combines with J gene TRBJ1-5, with 7 bases aligning to TRBD1. V shed 4 bases and J 3 bases; nucleotides not matched to a gene: 3. Germline CDR1 and CDR2: MDHEN and SYDVKM. CDR3 size: 14 residues. CDR3 sequence (DNA): TGTGCCAGCAGTTGGGGACAGCTCAATCAGCCCCAGCATTTT. Translated, it gives CASSWGQLNQPQHF.

The V and J genes are TRBV20-1 and TRBJ2-7; tentative D call: TRBD2 (6 bases). V gave up 3 bases and J gave up 6 bases, with 15 bases separating them. The CDR3 loop spans 13 amino acids. Germline CDR1 reads DFQATT; CDR2 reads SNEGSKA (reference sequence). In DNA form, the CDR3 reads TGCAGTGCTAGTAGGGACTCCACAGGCGAGCAGTACGTC. Translating it yields CSASRDSTGEQYV.

This chain links TRBV5-1 with TRBJ2-2; possibly TRBD2 for D (6 bases). V dropped 4 bases and J dropped 7 bases, with 14 bases sitting between them. CDR1 and CDR2 (germline): SGHRS, YFSETQ. The CDR3 consists of 14 residues. CDR3 coding DNA: TGCGCCAGCAGCAATGGGGGGAACTACGGGGAGCTGTTTTTT. Amino acid sequence: CASSNGGNYGELFF.

V and J are TRBV28 and TRBJ1-1; D ambiguous. V gave up 4 bases and J gave up 0 bases, with 6 bases separating them. CDR1 MDHEN and CDR2 SYDVKM come from the germline V gene. The CDR3 runs to 13 residues. Here the CDR3 reads CASSSTVNTEAFF. The CDR3 bases are TGTGCCAGCAGTTCTACAGTGAACACTGAAGCTTTCTTT. The variable domain in full, with the rest retrieved from reference TRBV28 and TRBJ1-1, is DVKVTQSSRYLVKRTGEKVFLECVQDMDHENMFWYRQDPGLGLRLIYFSYDVKMKEKGDIPEGYSVSREKKERFSLILESASTNQTSMYLCASSSTVNTEAFFGQGTRLTVV.

J is TRBJ2-1 and V is TRBV27, with no clear D. Germline V gene lookup returns CDR1 MNHEY and CDR2 SMNVEV (reference sequence). V was cut by 4 bases and J by 8 bases, with 9 bases left in between. The CDR3 runs 12 residues. Written as DNA, the CDR3 is TGTGCCAGCAGTTCAGGTTGGGATGAGCAGTTCTTC. It translates to CASSSGWDEQFF.

The chain joins TRBV12-3 or TRBV12-4 to TRBJ1-1; D is unclear. CDR3 size: 13 residues. V shed 4 bases and J shed 0 bases, with 6 bases lying between them. CDR3 DNA sequence: TGTGCCAGCAGTTCACCATTGAACACTGAAGCTTTCTTT. Translated, it gives CASSSPLNTEAFF.

This clone was detected once. The chain has TRBV21-1 and TRBJ2-5; the table's D call of TRBD2 was not tested on the DNA. TRBV21-1 is deemed a pseudogene. This CDR3 comprises 15 residues. The CDR3 is CASSKTQRMGETQYF. The CDR3 DNA reads TGTGCCAGCAGCAAAACCCAGCGGATGGGGGAGACCCAGTACTTC.

This clone was found once. V and J are TRBV3-1 (or the pseudogene TRBV3-2) and TRBJ1-1; tentatively, D is TRBD1 (6 bases). Germline V CDR1 and CDR2: LGHDT, YNNKEL (reference sequence). The V and J ends lost 5 bases and 10 bases respectively, with 23 bases between them. The CDR3 runs to 15 residues. Written as DNA, the CDR3 is TGTGCCAGCAGCGACAAGGTAGGACAGTCTGGTTCAGCTTTCTTT. It yields the protein CASSDKVGQSGSAFF.

In this sample, this clone turned up once. The rearrangement links TRBV2 to TRBJ1-5, with TRBD1 as a possible D gene (5 bases). CDR3 length: 15 residues. Trimming left V 8 bases short and J 0 bases short, with 14 bases between. Looked up from germline, CDR1 is SNHLY and CDR2 is FYNNEI. CDR3 coding DNA: TGTGCCAGCCAAGGACGAGGGGATAGCAATCAGCCCCAGCATTTT. Amino acid sequence: CASQGRGDSNQPQHF. The whole variable domain, filled in from reference TRBV2 and TRBJ1-5, reads EPEVTQTPSHQVTQMGQEVILRCVPISNHLYFYWYRQILGQKVEFLVSFYNNEISEKSEIFDDQFSVERPDGSNFTLKIRSTKLEDSAMYFCASQGRGDSNQPQHFGDGTRLSIL.